This T cell receptor beta chain was observed in a study of T cell repertoires in cytomegalovirus infection. Comment on this clonotype: Its matching antigen is unknown.

TCRdb ran MiXCR on the reads and lists one entry per CDR3 protein. This sample has about 570,000 distinct CDR3 sequences; roughly 43% occur once, and the top ten carry more than 40%. The germline gives CDR1 SGHAT, CDR2 FQDESV (reference sequence). This CDR3 region has 16 residues. Unmatched junction bases numbered 4, after V lost 2 bases and J lost 4 bases. The sequencing used cultured PBMCs, collected from culture after CMV antigen stimulation. The receptor was isolated from a human donor in good health (CMV status not recorded). Some clones in this sample may be carry-over from other donors' samples. This rearrangement joins TRBV11-1 to TRBJ2-3, with TRBD2 matching over 12 bases. The CDR3 reads CASSLLAGGNADTQYF. Written as DNA, the CDR3 is TGTGCCAGCAGCTTACTAGCGGGGGGGAACGCAGATACGCAGTATTTT.